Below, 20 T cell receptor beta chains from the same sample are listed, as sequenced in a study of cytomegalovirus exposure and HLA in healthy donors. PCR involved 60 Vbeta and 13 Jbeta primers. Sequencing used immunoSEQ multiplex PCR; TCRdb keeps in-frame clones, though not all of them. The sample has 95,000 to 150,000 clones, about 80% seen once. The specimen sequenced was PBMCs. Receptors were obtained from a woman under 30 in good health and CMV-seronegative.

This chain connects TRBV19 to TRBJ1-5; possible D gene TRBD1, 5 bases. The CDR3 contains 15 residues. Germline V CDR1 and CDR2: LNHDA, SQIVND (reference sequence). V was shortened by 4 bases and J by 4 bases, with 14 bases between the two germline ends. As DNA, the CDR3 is TGTGCCAGTAGTACCGGGACGGAGGGGAATCAGCCCCAGCATTTT. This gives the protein CASSTGTEGNQPQHF.

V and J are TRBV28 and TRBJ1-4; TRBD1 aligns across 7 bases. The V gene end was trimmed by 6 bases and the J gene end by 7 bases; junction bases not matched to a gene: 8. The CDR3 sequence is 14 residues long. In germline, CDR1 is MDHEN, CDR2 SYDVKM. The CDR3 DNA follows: TGTGCCAGCAGCCCCGACAGGGTGGGTGAAAAACTGTTTTTT. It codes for CASSPDRVGEKLFF. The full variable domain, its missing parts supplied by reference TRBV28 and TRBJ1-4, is DVKVTQSSRYLVKRTGEKVFLECVQDMDHENMFWYRQDPGLGLRLIYFSYDVKMKEKGDIPEGYSVSREKKERFSLILESASTNQTSMYLCASSPDRVGEKLFFGSGTQLSVL.

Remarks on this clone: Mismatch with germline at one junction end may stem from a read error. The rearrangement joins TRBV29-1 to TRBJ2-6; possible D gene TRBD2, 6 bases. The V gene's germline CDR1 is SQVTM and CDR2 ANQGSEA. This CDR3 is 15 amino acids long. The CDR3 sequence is CSVEGGVESANGLTF. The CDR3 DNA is TGCAGCGTTGAAGGGGGGGTAGAGTCGGCCAACGGCCTGACTTTC.

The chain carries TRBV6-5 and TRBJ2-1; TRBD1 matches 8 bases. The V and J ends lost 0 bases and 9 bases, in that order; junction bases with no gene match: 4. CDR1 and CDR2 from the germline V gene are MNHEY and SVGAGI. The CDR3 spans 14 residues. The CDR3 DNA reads TGTGCCAGCAGTTACTCGACAGGGGTAGGTGAGCAGTTCTTC. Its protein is CASSYSTGVGEQFF.

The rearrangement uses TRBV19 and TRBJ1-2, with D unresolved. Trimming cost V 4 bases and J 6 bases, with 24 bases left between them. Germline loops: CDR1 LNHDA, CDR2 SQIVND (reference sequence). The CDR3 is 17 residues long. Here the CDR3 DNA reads TGTGCCAGTAGTACCTATCATTTACCGGGGTTCCGTGATGGCTACACCTTC. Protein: CASSTYHLPGFRDGYTF.

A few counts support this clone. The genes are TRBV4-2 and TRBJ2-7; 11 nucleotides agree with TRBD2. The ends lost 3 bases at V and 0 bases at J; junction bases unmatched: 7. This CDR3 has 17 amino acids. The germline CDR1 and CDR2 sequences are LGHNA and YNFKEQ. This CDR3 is CASSHGLAGGPSYEQYF. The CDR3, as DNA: TGTGCCAGCAGCCACGGGCTAGCGGGAGGTCCCTCCTACGAGCAGTACTTC.

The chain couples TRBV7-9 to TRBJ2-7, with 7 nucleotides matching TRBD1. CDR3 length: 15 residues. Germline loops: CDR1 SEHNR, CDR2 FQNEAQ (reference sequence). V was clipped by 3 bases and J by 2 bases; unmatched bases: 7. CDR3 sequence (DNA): TGTGCCAGCAGCTTTTTTGAGGGGGCTCCCTACGAGCAGTACTTC. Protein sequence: CASSFFEGAPYEQYF.

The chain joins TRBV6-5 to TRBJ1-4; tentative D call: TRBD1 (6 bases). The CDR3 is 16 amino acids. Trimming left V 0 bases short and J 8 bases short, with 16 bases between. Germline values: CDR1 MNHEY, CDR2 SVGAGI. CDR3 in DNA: TGTGCCAGCAGTTACTCCTTGGGGGCCCGGCGAGAAAAACTGTTTTTT. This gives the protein CASSYSLGARREKLFF.

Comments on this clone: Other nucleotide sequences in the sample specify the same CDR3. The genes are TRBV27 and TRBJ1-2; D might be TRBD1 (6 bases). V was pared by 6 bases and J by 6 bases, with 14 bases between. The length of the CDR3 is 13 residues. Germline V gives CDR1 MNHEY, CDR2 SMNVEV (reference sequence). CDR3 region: CASRPTGGNGYTF. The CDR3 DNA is TGTGCCAGCAGACCCACGGGGGGCAATGGCTACACCTTC.

The CDR3 spells CASNPRLTGGVSTEAFF. The CDR3 region has the DNA TGTGCCAGCAACCCTCGTCTTACGGGGGGCGTTTCCACTGAAGCTTTCTTT. The V and J genes are TRBV2 and TRBJ1-1, with D perhaps TRBD1 (6 bases). This CDR3 has 17 residues. Germline-derived CDR1 and CDR2 are SNHLY and FYNNEI. V was shortened by 7 bases and J by 4 bases, with 25 bases between the two germline ends. Together with reference TRBV2 and TRBJ1-1, the CDR3 gives the full variable domain: EPEVTQTPSHQVTQMGQEVILRCVPISNHLYFYWYRQILGQKVEFLVSFYNNEISEKSEIFDDQFSVERPDGSNFTLKIRSTKLEDSAMYFCASNPRLTGGVSTEAFFGQGTRLTVV.

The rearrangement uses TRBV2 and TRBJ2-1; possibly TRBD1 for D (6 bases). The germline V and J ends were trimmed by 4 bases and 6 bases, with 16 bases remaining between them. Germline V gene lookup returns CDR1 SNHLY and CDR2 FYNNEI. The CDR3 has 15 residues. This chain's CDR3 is CASSGQGIFRNEQFF. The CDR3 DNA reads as TGTGCCAGCAGTGGTCAGGGGATCTTTCGCAATGAGCAGTTCTTC.

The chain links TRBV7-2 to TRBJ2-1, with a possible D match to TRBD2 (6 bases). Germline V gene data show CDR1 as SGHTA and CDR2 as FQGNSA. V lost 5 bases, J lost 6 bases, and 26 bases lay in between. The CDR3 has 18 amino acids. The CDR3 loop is CASSRRVGSGDLGNEQFF. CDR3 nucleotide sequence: TGTGCCAGCAGCCGCAGAGTGGGTAGCGGTGACTTGGGCAATGAGCAGTTCTTC.

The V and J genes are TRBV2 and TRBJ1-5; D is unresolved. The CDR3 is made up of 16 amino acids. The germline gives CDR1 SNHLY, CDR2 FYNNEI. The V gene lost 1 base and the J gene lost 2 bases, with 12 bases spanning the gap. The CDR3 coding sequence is TGTGCCAGCAGTGAAGAACAATGGAGCGGCAATCAGCCCCAGCATTTT. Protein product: CASSEEQWSGNQPQHF.

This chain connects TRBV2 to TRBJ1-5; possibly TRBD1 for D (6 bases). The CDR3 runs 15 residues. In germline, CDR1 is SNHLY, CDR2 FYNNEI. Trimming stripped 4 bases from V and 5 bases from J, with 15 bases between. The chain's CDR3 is CASSVETGGDQPQHF. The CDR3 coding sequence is TGTGCCAGCAGTGTTGAGACAGGTGGGGATCAGCCCCAGCATTTT.

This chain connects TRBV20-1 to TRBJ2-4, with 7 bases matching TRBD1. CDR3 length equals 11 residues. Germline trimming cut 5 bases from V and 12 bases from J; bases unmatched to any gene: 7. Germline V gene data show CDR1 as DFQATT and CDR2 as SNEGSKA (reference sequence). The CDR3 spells CSAEGQLDQYF. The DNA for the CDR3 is TGCAGTGCTGAGGGACAGCTCGATCAGTACTTC.

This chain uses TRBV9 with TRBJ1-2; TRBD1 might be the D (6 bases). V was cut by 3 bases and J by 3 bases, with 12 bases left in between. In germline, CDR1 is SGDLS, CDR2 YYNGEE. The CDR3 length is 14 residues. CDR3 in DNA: TGTGCCAGCAGCGGACAGGTGACAGACTATGGCTACACCTTC. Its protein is CASSGQVTDYGYTF.

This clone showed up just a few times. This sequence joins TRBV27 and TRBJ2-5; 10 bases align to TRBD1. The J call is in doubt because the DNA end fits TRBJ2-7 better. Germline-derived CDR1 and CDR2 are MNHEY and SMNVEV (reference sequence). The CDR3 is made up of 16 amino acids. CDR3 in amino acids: CASSPSTGGKHYEQYF. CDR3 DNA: TGTGCCAGCAGTCCCTCGACAGGGGGCAAGCACTACGAGCAGTACTTC.

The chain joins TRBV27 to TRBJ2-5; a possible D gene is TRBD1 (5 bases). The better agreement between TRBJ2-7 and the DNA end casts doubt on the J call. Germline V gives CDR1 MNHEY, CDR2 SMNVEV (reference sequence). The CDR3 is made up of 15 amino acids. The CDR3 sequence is CASTSAKGVTYEQYF. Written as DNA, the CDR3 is TGTGCCAGCACCAGTGCGAAAGGGGTGACCTACGAGCAGTACTTC.

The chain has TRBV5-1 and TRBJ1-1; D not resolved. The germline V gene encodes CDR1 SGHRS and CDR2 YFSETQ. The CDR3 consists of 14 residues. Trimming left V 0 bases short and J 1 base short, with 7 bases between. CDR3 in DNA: TGCGCCAGCAGCTTGGCGCTAGGGAACACTGAAGCTTTCTTT. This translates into CASSLALGNTEAFF.

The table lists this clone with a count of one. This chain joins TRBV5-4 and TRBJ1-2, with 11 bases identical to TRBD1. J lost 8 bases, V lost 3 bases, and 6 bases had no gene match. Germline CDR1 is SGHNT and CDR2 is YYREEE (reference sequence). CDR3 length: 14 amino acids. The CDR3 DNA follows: TGTGCCAGCAGCTCGGACAGGGGGCGCTTCGGCTACACCTTC. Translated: CASSSDRGRFGYTF.